The source of this T cell receptor beta chain is a study of shared clonotypes between healthy human individuals. TCRdb's table, derived via immunoSEQ multiplex PCR, lists solely in-frame clones and lacks some. The data hold approximately 350,000 clones, with about 96% observed a single time. Remarks on this clone: The antigen is unknown.

Researchers reported that CD8 memory united CD45RO+ cells with CCR7-negative CD45RA+ TemRA cells. Study-level points and caveats: Clonotype sharing across several donors was observed for around 4.5% of naive CD4 clonotypes.

There are 14 residues in the CDR3. CDR1 and CDR2 from the germline V gene are MDHEN and SYDVKM. V was trimmed by 4 bases and J by 0 bases, leaving 7 bases between them. The TCR sequence derives from a man between 25 and 39 years old in good health. The sequencing sample was made of memory CD8+ T cells sorted from blood. Subset indicated: CD45RO+ cells pooled with CCR7-negative TemRA cells. The chain has TRBV28 and TRBJ1-3; D unresolved. Here the CDR3 DNA reads TGTGCCAGCAGTTCAGGAGCCTCTGGAAACACCATATATTTT. Translation gives CASSSGASGNTIYF.